This paragraph reports one T cell receptor beta chain. What it binds is not known. Samples were taken at extremely preterm deliveries at about 23-27 weeks of gestation. Pregnancies with fetal demise were excluded. Live Annexin V-negative naive CD3+CD8+CD45RA+CCR7+ T cells were sorted. Sorted naive CD8+ T cell numbers ranged ~19,000 to ~110,000. Using immunoSEQ multiplex PCR, the repertoire was profiled, and TCRdb retains in-frame clones only, with some absent. The data show 20,000 or so clones, approximately 88% seen once. CDR1 and CDR2 (germline): LNHDA, SQIVND (reference sequence). The CDR3 runs to 14 residues. Trimming took off 2 bases at V and 5 bases at J, with 10 bases between the two ends. These data originate in a study of naive CD8 T cells in extremely preterm neonates. Study-wide findings and caveats: Preterm infants showed shorter CDR3s, fewer N additions and less trimming than older groups. Shared CDR3 nucleotide sequences: preterm 2.5% to 3%, term 0.4% to 0.5%, children roughly 0.03%, adults roughly 0.0095%.

The chain uses TRBV19 and TRBJ1-5; no reliable D call. The clonotype was recovered from a boy who was born preterm. The specimen was naive CD8+ T cells from cord blood. The CDR3 here is CASSITGFHQPQHF. The CDR3 DNA reads as TGTGCCAGTAGTATAACCGGGTTTCATCAGCCCCAGCATTTT.